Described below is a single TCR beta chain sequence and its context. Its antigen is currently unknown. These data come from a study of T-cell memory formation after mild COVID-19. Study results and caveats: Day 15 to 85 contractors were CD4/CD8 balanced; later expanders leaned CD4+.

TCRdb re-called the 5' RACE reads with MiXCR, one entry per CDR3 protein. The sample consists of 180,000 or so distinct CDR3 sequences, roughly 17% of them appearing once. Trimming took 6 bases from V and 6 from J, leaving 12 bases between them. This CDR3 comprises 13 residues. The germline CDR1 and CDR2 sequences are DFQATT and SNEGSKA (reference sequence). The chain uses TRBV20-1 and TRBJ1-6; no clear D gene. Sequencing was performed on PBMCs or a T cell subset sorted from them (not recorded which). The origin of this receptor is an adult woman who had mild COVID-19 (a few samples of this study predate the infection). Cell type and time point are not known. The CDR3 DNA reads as TGCAGTGCGAATGCAGCGGGTAATTCACCCCTCCACTTT. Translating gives CSANAAGNSPLHF.